The 27 T cell receptor beta chains below come from one sample, sequenced in a study of persistence of HIV-infected CD4 T cells. Their antigen targets remain unknown. Stimulation used about 10 ug/mL lysate from CMV-infected fibroblasts. Memory cells lacking CD40L and CD69 with high CD45RO were sorted. Sequencing used immunoSEQ version 4 in survey mode. The data were produced by immunoSEQ multiplex PCR, yet TCRdb's version contains in-frame clones alone and is incomplete. The sample holds some 30,000 clones, around 80% seen once. The specimen was CD4+ T cells sorted from PBMCs after approximately 19-hour stimulation, collected from a patient who received antiretroviral therapy. The receptor source for this set is an adult woman with HIV who was CMV-seropositive.

The genes are TRBV5-6 and TRBJ1-2; 8 bases map to TRBD1. The CDR3 is made up of 15 amino acids. The V segment lost 4 bases and the J segment 9 bases; nucleotides outside the gene matches: 14. Germline V gene data show CDR1 as SGHDT and CDR2 as YYEEEE. The CDR3 DNA sequence: TGTGCCAGCAGCCGGTGGGGACAGGTAATGAGTAGCTACACCTTC. Protein: CASSRWGQVMSSYTF.

The chain combines TRBV10-3 with TRBJ2-3, with a possible D match to TRBD1 (8 bases). CDR3 length equals 15 residues. V was trimmed by 8 bases and J by 5 bases, leaving 20 bases between them. Germline assignment: CDR1 ENHRY and CDR2 SYGVKD. The CDR3 sequence: CAIRSGTGGGDTQYF. The CDR3, as DNA: TGTGCCATCCGTTCCGGGACAGGCGGGGGAGATACGCAGTATTTT.

V usage is TRBV19 and J usage is TRBJ2-5; TRBD2 matches 8 bases. There are 14 residues in the CDR3. The trim removed 5 bases at V and 9 bases at J, leaving 11 bases unmatched. Germline CDR1 is LNHDA and CDR2 is SQIVND (reference sequence). CDR3 region: CASSSGVSGTAQYF. Here the CDR3 DNA reads TGTGCCAGTAGTTCCGGCGTTAGCGGGACGGCCCAGTACTTC.

This clone was found once. V usage is TRBV12-3 or TRBV12-4 and J usage is TRBJ1-2; D remains ambiguous. Trimming took off 2 bases at V and 4 bases at J, with 8 bases between the two ends. This CDR3 has 13 amino acids. The DNA for the CDR3 is TGTGCCAGCAGTTTAAACAGTGGCTATGGCTACACCTTC. It yields the protein CASSLNSGYGYTF.

The chain uses TRBV7-9 and TRBJ1-2; possible D gene TRBD1, 5 bases. The CDR3 contains 15 residues. V was shortened by 1 base and J by 1 base, with 10 bases between the two germline ends. Per the germline V gene, CDR1 is SEHNR and CDR2 is FQNEAQ (reference sequence). The CDR3 region is CASSLVDRNNYGYTF. As DNA, the CDR3 is TGTGCCAGCAGCTTAGTTGACAGAAATAACTATGGCTACACCTTC.

The chain is built from TRBV7-9 and TRBJ1-2; 7 bases are shared with TRBD1. Losses at the gene ends were 5 bases for V and 4 bases for J; bases not matched to a gene: 7. CDR3 size: 14 residues. Germline V gives CDR1 SEHNR, CDR2 FQNEAQ (reference sequence). The CDR3 spells CASSLGGLTYGYTF. The CDR3 coding sequence is TGTGCCAGCAGCCTAGGGGGCCTTACCTATGGCTACACCTTC.

The sample holds one count of this clone. This chain uses TRBV28 with TRBJ1-4, with D perhaps matching TRBD1 (5 bases). V shed 7 bases and J shed 0 bases, with 9 bases lying between them. The CDR3 length is 14 residues. Germline V CDR1 and CDR2: MDHEN, SYDVKM. CDR3 sequence (DNA): TGTGCCAGCACCGAGGGGCCAACTAATGAAAAACTGTTTTTT. Encoded protein: CASTEGPTNEKLFF.

V and J are TRBV7-2 and TRBJ2-1, with D possibly matching TRBD2 (5 bases). Trimming took 1 base from V and 6 from J, leaving 13 bases between them. The CDR3 is made up of 15 amino acids. CDR1 is SGHTA, CDR2 FQGNSA, per germline. This CDR3 reads CASSLGLAGINEQFF. In DNA, the CDR3 is TGTGCCAGCAGCTTAGGGCTAGCAGGAATCAATGAGCAGTTCTTC.

This rearrangement joins TRBV14 to TRBJ1-2; D is unclear. CDR3 length: 15 amino acids. Germline lookup yields CDR1 SGHDN and CDR2 FVKESK. The V end was cut by 3 bases, the J end by 5 bases, with 16 bases between. The CDR3 loop reads CASSHYDTPSYGYTF. The CDR3 DNA is TGTGCCAGCAGCCACTATGACACCCCTAGTTATGGCTACACCTTC.

CDR3 nucleotide sequence: TGTGCCAGCAGCCTGACGGACTTCAACAATGAGCAGTTCTTC. Translated: CASSLTDFNNEQFF. This sequence joins TRBV5-6 and TRBJ2-1; D perhaps matches TRBD2 (5 bases). Germline V gives CDR1 SGHDT, CDR2 YYEEEE. With 4 bases removed from V and 5 bases from J, the gap between germline ends came to 13 bases. The CDR3 length is 14 residues.

This clone has just a few counts. This chain's CDR3 is CASSRGVNTEAFF. As DNA, the CDR3 is TGCGCCAGCAGTAGGGGCGTGAACACTGAAGCTTTCTTT. The chain combines TRBV10-1 with TRBJ1-1; weak D call: TRBD1 (5 bases). CDR1 is WNHNN, CDR2 SYGVQD, per germline (reference sequence). The CDR3 runs 13 residues. The V end was cut by 5 bases, the J end by 0 bases, with 7 bases between.

V usage is TRBV6-5 and J usage is TRBJ1-1, with unresolved D. Germline loops: CDR1 MNHEY, CDR2 SVGAGI. CDR3 length: 14 residues. Trimming cost V 7 bases and J 0 bases, with 12 bases left between them. The CDR3 nucleotides read TGTGCCAGCATACAAGATCAGGTGAACACTGAAGCTTTCTTT. This codes for CASIQDQVNTEAFF.

V usage is TRBV12-5 and J usage is TRBJ2-7; D gene uncertain. V lost 4 bases to trimming and J lost 1 base, with 14 bases between them. The germline CDR1 and CDR2 sequences are LGHNT and FRNRAP. This CDR3 has 15 amino acids. CDR3 bases: TGTGCTAGTGGTTCCCTTTCCACAGCTTCCTACGAGCAGTACTTC. Translated: CASGSLSTASYEQYF.

The J gene is TRBJ2-3, the V gene TRBV5-8, with TRBD2 identical over 7 bases. The CDR3 loop spans 17 amino acids. Germline V CDR1 and CDR2: SGHTS, YDEGEE. Trimming removed 0 bases from V and 0 bases from J; junction bases left unmatched: 7. The CDR3 region is CASSLERGSSSTDTQYF. CDR3 in DNA: TGTGCCAGCAGCTTGGAGCGGGGCTCCTCCAGCACAGATACGCAGTATTTT. Full variable domain (rest looked up from reference TRBV5-8 and TRBJ2-3): EAGVTQSPTHLIKTRGQQATLRCSPISGHTSVYWYQQALGLGLQFLLWYDEGEERNRGNFPPRFSGRQFPNYSSELNVNALELEDSALYLCASSLERGSSSTDTQYFGPGTRLTVL.

This clone was counted a single time. The chain employs TRBV28 and TRBJ1-2, with 8 bases aligning to TRBD1. Germline V gene sequence: CDR1 MDHEN, CDR2 SYDVKM. The CDR3 has 13 amino acids. The J segment lost 3 bases and the V segment lost 5 bases, leaving 2 bases of the junction unmatched. The CDR3 reads CASSETGDYGYTF. For the CDR3, the DNA is TGTGCCAGCAGTGAGACAGGGGACTATGGCTACACCTTC.

Written as DNA, the CDR3 is TGCGCCAGCAGAGTCGGGTTAACCTCTGAAGCTTTCTTT. This sequence encodes CASRVGLTSEAFF. The chain has TRBV5-1 and TRBJ1-1; D is unresolved. Germline assignment: CDR1 SGHRS and CDR2 YFSETQ. This CDR3 has 13 residues. Trimming took off 5 bases at V and 6 bases at J, with 14 bases between the two ends. The whole variable domain, remainder taken from reference TRBV5-1 and TRBJ1-1, is KAGVTQTPRYLIKTRGQQVTLSCSPISGHRSVSWYQQTPGQGLQFLFEYFSETQRNKGNFPGRFSGRQFSNSRSEMNVSTLELGDSALYLCASRVGLTSEAFFGQGTRLTVV.

V and J are TRBV10-3 and TRBJ1-3; 9 bases are shared with TRBD1. The CDR3 is 14 amino acids. J was trimmed by 3 bases and V by 10 bases; bases with no gene match: 7. Germline V gene data show CDR1 as ENHRY and CDR2 as SYGVKD. The CDR3 DNA is TGTGCCACAAGGACAGGGGAGTTTGGAAACACCATATATTTT. It yields the protein CATRTGEFGNTIYF.

The chain joins TRBV19 to TRBJ2-3; D remains ambiguous. Per germline, CDR1 LNHDA and CDR2 SQIVND (reference sequence). CDR3 length: 14 amino acids. Trimming took off 3 bases at V and 4 bases at J, with 11 bases between the two ends. CDR3 sequence: CASSIGFGADTQYF. CDR3 DNA: TGTGCCAGTAGTATTGGTTTTGGCGCAGATACGCAGTATTTT.

This chain links TRBV7-2 with TRBJ2-7; 7 bases align to TRBD2. The junction had 9 bases not matched to a gene; V was cut back by 6 bases and J by 7 bases. Germline CDR1 is SGHTA and CDR2 is FQGNSA. The CDR3 is made up of 13 amino acids. In DNA, the CDR3 is TGTGCCAGCAGAACCGGGACTATAAGGGAGCAGTACTTC. Its protein is CASRTGTIREQYF.

In regard to this clone: Mismatch with germline at one junction end may stem from a read error. The chain has TRBV7-8 and TRBJ2-6, with 9 bases lining up with TRBD2. CDR1 is SGHVS and CDR2 is FQNEAQ in the germline V gene. The CDR3 is made up of 18 amino acids. CDR3 loop: CASSLAGLDLSGANVLTF. Here the CDR3 DNA reads TGTGCCAGCAGCCTAGCGGGACTAGACCTCTCTGGGGCCAACGTCCTGACTTTC.

The CDR3 DNA reads as TGTGCCAGCAGTGAAACAGGGAGGGCGGGTAACATTCAGTACTTC. Amino acid sequence: CASSETGRAGNIQYF. The rearrangement joins TRBV6-1 to TRBJ2-4; D might be TRBD2 (7 bases). In germline, CDR1 is MNHNS, CDR2 SASEGT. This CDR3 region has 15 residues. V lost 2 bases and J lost 7, with 15 bases in between.

This clone was counted only a few times. V is TRBV10-2 and J is TRBJ1-2; unclear D gene. The CDR3 has 12 amino acids. V lost 9 bases and J lost 2, with 10 bases in between. Germline CDR1 and CDR2: WSHSY and SAAADI. CDR3 amino acids: CASQMGNYGYTF. The DNA for the CDR3 is TGCGCCAGTCAGATGGGAAACTATGGCTACACCTTC.

The chain links TRBV19 to TRBJ2-2; D gene uncertain. The CDR3 has 14 residues. The V end was cut by 3 bases, the J end by 8 bases, with 13 bases between. In germline, CDR1 is LNHDA, CDR2 SQIVND (reference sequence). The CDR3 spells CASSIRRNFGELFF. CDR3 sequence (DNA): TGTGCCAGTAGTATCCGACGGAACTTTGGGGAGCTGTTTTTT.

This clone was seen only a few times. The V and J genes are TRBV29-1 and TRBJ2-3; 8 positions agree with TRBD2. The CDR3 is made up of 13 amino acids. V shed 1 base and J 6 bases; nucleotides not matched to a gene: 3. The germline CDR1 and CDR2 sequences are SQVTM and ANQGSEA. CDR3 region: CSVEVGGVDTQYF. The CDR3, as DNA: TGCAGCGTTGAAGTCGGGGGGGTGGATACGCAGTATTTT.

The V and J genes are TRBV3-1 (or the pseudogene TRBV3-2) and TRBJ1-1, with 10 bases lining up with TRBD1. J was trimmed by 5 bases and V by 5 bases; bases with no gene match: 11. Germline CDR1 is LGHDT and CDR2 is YNNKEL (reference sequence). The CDR3 spans 16 residues. CDR3 protein: CASSTRGTGAQTEAFF. The CDR3 coding sequence is TGTGCCAGCAGCACTCGGGGGACAGGGGCGCAGACTGAAGCTTTCTTT.

This chain uses TRBV7-8 with TRBJ1-3, with a tentative D call TRBD1 (6 bases). Germline-derived CDR1 and CDR2 are SGHVS and FQNEAQ. This CDR3 has 15 residues. Deletions cut 2 bases from V and 4 bases from J, with 12 bases between. In DNA form, the CDR3 reads TGTGCCAGCAGCTTACTGCAGGGGTTGGGAAACACCATATATTTT. Amino acids: CASSLLQGLGNTIYF.

This sequence joins TRBV13 and TRBJ2-2, with D possibly being TRBD1 (5 bases). V gave up 2 bases and J gave up 1 base, with 8 bases separating them. The CDR3 spans 15 residues. The germline V gene has CDR1 PRHDT and CDR2 FYEKMQ (reference sequence). The CDR3 DNA follows: TGTGCCAGCAGCTTACTCGACAGGAACACCGGGGAGCTGTTTTTT. Translated: CASSLLDRNTGELFF.